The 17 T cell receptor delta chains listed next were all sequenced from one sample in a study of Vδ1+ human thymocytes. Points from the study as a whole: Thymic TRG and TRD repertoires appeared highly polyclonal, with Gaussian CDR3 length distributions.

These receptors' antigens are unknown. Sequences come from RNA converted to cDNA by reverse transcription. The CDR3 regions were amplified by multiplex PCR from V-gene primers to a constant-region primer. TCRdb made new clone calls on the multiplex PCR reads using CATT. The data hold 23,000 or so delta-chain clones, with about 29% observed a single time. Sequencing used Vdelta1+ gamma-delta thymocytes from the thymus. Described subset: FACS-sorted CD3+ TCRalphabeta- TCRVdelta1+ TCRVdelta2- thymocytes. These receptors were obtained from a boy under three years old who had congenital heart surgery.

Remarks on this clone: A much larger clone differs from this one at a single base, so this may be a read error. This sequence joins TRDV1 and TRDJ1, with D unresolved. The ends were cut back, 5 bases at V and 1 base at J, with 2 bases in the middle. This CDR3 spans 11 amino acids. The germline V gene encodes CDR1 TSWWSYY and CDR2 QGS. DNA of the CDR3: TGTGCTCTTGGGTCCACCGATAAACTCATCTTT. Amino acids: CALGSTDKLIF.

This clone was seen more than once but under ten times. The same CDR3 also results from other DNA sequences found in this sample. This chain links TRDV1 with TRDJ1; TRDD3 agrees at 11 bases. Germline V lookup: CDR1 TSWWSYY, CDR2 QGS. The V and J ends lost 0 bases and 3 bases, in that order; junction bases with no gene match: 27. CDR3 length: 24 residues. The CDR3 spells CALGELFGLPTEYWGIRIADKLIF. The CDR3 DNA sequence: TGTGCTCTTGGGGAACTATTCGGCCTTCCTACAGAGTACTGGGGGATAAGGATCGCCGATAAACTCATCTTT.

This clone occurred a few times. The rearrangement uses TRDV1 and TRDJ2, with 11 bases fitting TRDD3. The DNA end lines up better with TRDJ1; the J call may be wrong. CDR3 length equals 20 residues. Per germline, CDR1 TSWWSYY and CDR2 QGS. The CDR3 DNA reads TGTGCTCTTGGGGAAACTAGGCTGTCTTACTGGGGGATAAGGACCGATAAACTCATCTTT. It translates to CALGETRLSYWGIRTDKLIF.

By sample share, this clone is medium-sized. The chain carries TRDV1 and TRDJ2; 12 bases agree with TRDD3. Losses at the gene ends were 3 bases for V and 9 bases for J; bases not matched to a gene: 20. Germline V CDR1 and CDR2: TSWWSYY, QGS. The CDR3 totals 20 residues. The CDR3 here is CALGEGAPTLGDTPPTQLFF. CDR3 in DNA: TGTGCTCTTGGGGAGGGGGCTCCGACACTGGGGGATACCCCTCCAACACAACTCTTCTTT.

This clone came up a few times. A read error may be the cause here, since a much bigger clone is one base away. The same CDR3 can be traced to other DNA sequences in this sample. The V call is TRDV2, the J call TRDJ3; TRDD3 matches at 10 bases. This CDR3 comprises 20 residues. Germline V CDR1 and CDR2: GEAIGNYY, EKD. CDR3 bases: TGTGCCTGTGACACCGGTGTACTGGGGGATCCGCCCTGGGATACCCGACAGATGTTTTTC. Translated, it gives CACDTGVLGDPPWDTRQMFF.

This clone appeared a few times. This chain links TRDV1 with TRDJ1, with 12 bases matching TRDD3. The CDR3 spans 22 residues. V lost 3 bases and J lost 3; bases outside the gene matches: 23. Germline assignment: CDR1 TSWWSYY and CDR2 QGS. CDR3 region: CALGDRAVVSSGGYASSDKLIF. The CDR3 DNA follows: TGTGCTCTTGGGGATCGGGCCGTCGTCTCCTCTGGGGGATACGCGAGTTCCGATAAACTCATCTTT.

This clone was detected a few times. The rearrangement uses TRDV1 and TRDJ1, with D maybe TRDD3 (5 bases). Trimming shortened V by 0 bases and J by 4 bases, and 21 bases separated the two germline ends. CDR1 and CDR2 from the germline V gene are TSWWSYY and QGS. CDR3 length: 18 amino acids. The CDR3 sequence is CALGELTTGTPGGDKLIF. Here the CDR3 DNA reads TGTGCTCTTGGGGAACTTACTACTGGTACTCCCGGAGGCGATAAACTCATCTTT.

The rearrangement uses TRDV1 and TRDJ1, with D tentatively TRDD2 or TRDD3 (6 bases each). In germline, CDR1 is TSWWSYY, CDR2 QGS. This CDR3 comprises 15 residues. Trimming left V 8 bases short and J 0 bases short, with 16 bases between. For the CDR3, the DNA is TGTGCTCTTCTCCTACTGGGAGCGTACACCGATAAACTCATCTTT. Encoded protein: CALLLLGAYTDKLIF.

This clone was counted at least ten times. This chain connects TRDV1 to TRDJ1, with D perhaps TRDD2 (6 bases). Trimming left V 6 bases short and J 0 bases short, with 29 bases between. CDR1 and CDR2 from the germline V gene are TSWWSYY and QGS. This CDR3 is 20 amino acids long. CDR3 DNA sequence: TGTGCTCTTGGCGGTCATATCGTCCTACTCGGAAACATGTACACCGATAAACTCATCTTT. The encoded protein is CALGGHIVLLGNMYTDKLIF.

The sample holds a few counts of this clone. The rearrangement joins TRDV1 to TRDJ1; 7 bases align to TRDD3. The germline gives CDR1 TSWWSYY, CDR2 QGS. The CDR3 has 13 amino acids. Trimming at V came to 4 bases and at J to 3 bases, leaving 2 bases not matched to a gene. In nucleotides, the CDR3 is TGTGCTCTTGGGGCCGGATACGCCGATAAACTCATCTTT. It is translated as CALGAGYADKLIF.

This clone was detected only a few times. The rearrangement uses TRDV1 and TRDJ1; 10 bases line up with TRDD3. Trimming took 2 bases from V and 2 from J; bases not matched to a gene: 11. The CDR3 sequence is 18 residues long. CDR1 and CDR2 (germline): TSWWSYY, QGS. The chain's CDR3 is CALGEFFTGGSRTDKLIF. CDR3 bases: TGTGCTCTTGGGGAATTTTTTACTGGGGGATCAAGGACCGATAAACTCATCTTT.

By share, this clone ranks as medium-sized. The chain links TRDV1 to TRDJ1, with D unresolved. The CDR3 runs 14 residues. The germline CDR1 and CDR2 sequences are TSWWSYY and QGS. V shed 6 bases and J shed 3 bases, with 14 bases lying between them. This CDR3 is CALGNYGYADKLIF. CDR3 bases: TGTGCTCTTGGCAACTACGGGTATGCCGATAAACTCATCTTT.

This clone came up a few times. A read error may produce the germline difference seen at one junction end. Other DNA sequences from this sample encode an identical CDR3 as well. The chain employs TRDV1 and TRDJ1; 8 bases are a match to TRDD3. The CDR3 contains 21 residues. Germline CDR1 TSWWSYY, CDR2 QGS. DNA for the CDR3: TGCGCTCTTGGGGAACTCCACTTCGACGTTCTGGGGGAGTCGTACACCGATAAACTCATCTTT. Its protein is CALGELHFDVLGESYTDKLIF.

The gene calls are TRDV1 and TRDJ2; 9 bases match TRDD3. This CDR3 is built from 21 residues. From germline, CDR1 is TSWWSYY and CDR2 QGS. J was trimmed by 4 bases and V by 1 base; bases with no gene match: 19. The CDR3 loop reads CALGEPGLPVDWGTETAQLFF. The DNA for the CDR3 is TGTGCTCTTGGGGAACCAGGGTTGCCGGTTGACTGGGGGACGGAGACAGCACAACTCTTCTTT.

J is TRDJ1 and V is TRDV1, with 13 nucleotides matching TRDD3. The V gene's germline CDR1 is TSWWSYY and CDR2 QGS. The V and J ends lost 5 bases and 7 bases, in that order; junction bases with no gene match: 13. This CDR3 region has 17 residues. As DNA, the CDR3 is TGTGCTCTTGGGTTAACGCCAGTACTGGGGGATACGGGTAAACTCATCTTT. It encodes CALGLTPVLGDTGKLIF.

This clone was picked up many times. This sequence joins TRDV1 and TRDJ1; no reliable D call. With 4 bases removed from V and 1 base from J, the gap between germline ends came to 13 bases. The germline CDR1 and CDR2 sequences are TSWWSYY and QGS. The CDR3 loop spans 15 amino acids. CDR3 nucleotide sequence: TGTGCTCTTGGGGTCATTCTCGGCCGCACCGATAAACTCATCTTT. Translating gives CALGVILGRTDKLIF.

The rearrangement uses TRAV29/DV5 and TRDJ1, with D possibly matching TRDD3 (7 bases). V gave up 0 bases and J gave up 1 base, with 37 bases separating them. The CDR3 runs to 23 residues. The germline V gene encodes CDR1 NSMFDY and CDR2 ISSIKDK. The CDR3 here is CAASAILRRGRLLGIGATDKLIF. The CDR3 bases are TGTGCAGCAAGCGCGATCCTACGAAGGGGGAGGTTACTGGGGATAGGGGCCACCGATAAACTCATCTTT.